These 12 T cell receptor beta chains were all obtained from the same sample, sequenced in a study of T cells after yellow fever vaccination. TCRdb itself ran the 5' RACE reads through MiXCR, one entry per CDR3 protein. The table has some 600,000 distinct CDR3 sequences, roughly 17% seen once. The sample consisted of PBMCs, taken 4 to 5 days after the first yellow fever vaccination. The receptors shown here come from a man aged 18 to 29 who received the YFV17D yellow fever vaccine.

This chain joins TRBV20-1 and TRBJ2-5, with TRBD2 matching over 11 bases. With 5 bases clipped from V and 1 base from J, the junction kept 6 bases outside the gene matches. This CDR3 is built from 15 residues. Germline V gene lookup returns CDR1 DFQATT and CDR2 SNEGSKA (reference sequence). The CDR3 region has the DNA TGCAGTGCTCCCCTAGCGGGGGGCCTCCAAGAGACCCAGTACTTC. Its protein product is CSAPLAGGLQETQYF.

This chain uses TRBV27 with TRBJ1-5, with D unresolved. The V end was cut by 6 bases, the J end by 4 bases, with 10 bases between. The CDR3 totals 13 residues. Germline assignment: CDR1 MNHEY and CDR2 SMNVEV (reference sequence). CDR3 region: CASSFAGNQPQHF. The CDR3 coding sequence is TGTGCCAGCAGCTTTGCAGGAAATCAGCCCCAGCATTTT.

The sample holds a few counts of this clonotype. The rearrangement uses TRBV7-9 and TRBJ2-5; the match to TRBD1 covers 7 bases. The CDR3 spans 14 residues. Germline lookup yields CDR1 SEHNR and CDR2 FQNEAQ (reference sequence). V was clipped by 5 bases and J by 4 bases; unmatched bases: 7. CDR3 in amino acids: CASSRMTGLETQYF. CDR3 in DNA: TGTGCCAGCAGCCGAATGACAGGGTTAGAGACCCAGTACTTC.

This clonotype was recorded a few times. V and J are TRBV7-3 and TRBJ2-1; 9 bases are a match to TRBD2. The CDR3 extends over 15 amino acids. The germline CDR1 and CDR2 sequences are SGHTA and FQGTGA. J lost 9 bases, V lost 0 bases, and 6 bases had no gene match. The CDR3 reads CASSLTLAGKVEQFF. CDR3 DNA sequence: TGTGCCAGCAGCTTAACGCTAGCGGGGAAGGTTGAGCAGTTCTTC.

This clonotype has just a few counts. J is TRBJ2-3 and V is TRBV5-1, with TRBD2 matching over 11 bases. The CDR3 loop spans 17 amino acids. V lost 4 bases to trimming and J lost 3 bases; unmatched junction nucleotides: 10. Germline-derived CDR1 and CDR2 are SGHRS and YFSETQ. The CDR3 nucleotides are TGCGCCAGCAGCCTACCCGAGACTAGCGGGGTTACAGATACGCAGTATTTT. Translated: CASSLPETSGVTDTQYF.

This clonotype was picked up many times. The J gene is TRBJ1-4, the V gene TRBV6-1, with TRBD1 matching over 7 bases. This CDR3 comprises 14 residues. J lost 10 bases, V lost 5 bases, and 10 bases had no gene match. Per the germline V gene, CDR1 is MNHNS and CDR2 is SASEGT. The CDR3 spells CASSPDRETGKLFF. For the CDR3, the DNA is TGTGCCAGCAGTCCCGACAGGGAAACCGGAAAACTGTTTTTT.

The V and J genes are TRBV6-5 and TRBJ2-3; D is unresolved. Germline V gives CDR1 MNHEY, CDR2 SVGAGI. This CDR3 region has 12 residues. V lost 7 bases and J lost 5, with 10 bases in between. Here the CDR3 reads CASNPPGDTQYF. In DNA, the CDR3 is TGTGCCAGCAACCCCCCGGGAGATACGCAGTATTTT.

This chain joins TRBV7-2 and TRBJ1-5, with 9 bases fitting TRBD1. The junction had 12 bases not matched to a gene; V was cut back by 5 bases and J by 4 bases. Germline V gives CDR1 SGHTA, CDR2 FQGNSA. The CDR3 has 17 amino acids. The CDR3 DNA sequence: TGTGCCAGCAGCATAGTTGGCACAGGGGGCTCAAATCAGCCCCAGCATTTT. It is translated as CASSIVGTGGSNQPQHF. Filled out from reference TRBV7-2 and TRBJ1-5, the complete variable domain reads GAGVSQSPSNKVTEKGKDVELRCDPISGHTALYWYRQSLGQGLEFLIYFQGNSAPDKSGLPSDRFSAERTGGSVSTLTIQRTQQEDSAVYLCASSIVGTGGSNQPQHFGDGTRLSIL.

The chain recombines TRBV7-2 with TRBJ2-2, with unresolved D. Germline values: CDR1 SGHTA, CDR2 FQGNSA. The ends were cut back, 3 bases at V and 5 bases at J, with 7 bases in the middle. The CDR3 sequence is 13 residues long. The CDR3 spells CASSFLRTGELFF. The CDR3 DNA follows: TGTGCCAGCAGCTTTCTCAGGACCGGGGAGCTGTTTTTT.

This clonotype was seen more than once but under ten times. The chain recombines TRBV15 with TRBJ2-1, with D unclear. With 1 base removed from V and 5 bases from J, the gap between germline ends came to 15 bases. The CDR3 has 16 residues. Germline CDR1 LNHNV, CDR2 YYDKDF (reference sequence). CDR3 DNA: TGTGCCACCAGCAGAGTTGGTCTTTCCACTAACAATGAGCAGTTCTTC. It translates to CATSRVGLSTNNEQFF.

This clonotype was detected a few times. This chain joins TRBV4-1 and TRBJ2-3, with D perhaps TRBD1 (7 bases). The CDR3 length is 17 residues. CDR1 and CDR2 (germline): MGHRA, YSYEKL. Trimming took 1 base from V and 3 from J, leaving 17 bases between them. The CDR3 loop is CASSQVGRQGGTDTQYF. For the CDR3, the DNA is TGCGCCAGCAGCCAAGTCGGGAGACAGGGTGGTACAGATACGCAGTATTTT.

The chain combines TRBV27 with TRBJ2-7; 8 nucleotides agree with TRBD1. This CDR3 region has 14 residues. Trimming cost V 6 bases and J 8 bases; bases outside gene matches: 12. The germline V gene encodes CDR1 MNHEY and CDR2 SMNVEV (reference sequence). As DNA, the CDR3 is TGTGCCAGCAGCCCTGGGACAGGACCCATACAGCAGTACTTC. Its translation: CASSPGTGPIQQYF.